This T cell receptor beta chain stems from a study of Ad26.COV2.S vaccination and SARS-CoV-2 variants. Study overall: As a participant in COV1001, the donor was in the Ad26.COV2.S trial arm. Each vaccinee took Ad26.COV2.S intramuscularly, once or twice 56 days apart. Study results and limitations: It was vaccine recipients, not placebo recipients, who had the higher spike-specific TCR breadth. Those who received vaccine or placebo ended up with similar non-spike TCR breadth.

Treatment of the sample: around 19 received Ad26.COV2.S at low or high dose, single or two shots; five or six received placebo; per-sample allocation not given. The investigators took samples on day 63 after the first vaccine or placebo injection. Measured with immunoSEQ multiplex PCR; TCRdb has only the in-frame clones, and not every one. The sample includes about 400,000 clones, roughly 85% seen only once; the top ten take almost 7.5%. CDR1 is SEHNR, CDR2 FQNEAQ, per germline (reference sequence). V dropped 11 bases and J dropped 9 bases, with 17 bases sitting between them. CDR3 length: 12 residues. Regarding this clone: Its specificity is not known.

The source material was peripheral blood, sampled in a trial of Ad26.COV2.S vaccine versus placebo. The clonotype was recovered from a person between 18 and 59 years old who received the Ad26.COV2.S COVID-19 vaccine or a placebo. The rearrangement joins TRBV7-9 to TRBJ2-1, with D unresolved. DNA of the CDR3: TGTGCCGGCCGGTTCGAGAGTGGTGAGCAGTTCTTC. Its protein is CAGRFESGEQFF.